This is a list of T cell receptor beta chains from one sample in a study of blood T cells in healthy people across ages. TCRdb analysed the 5' RACE reads with MiXCR anew, one entry per CDR3 protein. The sample shows 1.5 million to 2 million distinct CDR3 sequences, around half of them seen only once. Sequenced: blood. The receptor set was obtained from a woman in her thirties or forties in good health. Both conserved end residues are part of each CDR3. The order of the fields is J gene, D gene, V gene, clone size, CDR3 DNA, CDR3 protein. A D gene is named only where the DNA matches it firmly. Expanded clones get a size class; other rows say once, few or many, or leave the size out.

j_gene: TRBJ2-3; d_gene: -; v_gene: TRBV9; abundance: -; CDR3nt: TGTGCCAGCAGCGCCCACGAAGATACGCAGTATTTT; CDR3aa: CASSAHEDTQYF
j_gene: TRBJ2-1; d_gene: TRBD1; v_gene: TRBV24-1; abundance: -; CDR3nt: TGTGCCACAGATCCGGGACAGGGGCCTCCGAGATCCTACAATGAGCAGTTCTTC; CDR3aa: CATDPGQGPPRSYNEQFF
j_gene: TRBJ2-1; d_gene: -; v_gene: TRBV2; abundance: few; CDR3nt: TGTGCCAGCAGTGGCGGGACAGATGGTGAGCAGTTCTTC; CDR3aa: CASSGGTDGEQFF
j_gene: TRBJ2-7; d_gene: TRBD2; v_gene: TRBV20-1; abundance: -; CDR3nt: TGCAGTGCTAGAGATCTGGGACTAGCTTACAATGAGCAGTACTTC; CDR3aa: CSARDLGLAYNEQYF
j_gene: TRBJ2-5; d_gene: TRBD2; v_gene: TRBV12-3/TRBV12-4; abundance: -; CDR3nt: TGTGCCAGCAGTCGACTAGCGATCGAGACCCAGTACTTC; CDR3aa: CASSRLAIETQYF
j_gene: TRBJ2-1; d_gene: -; v_gene: TRBV12-3/TRBV12-4; abundance: -; CDR3nt: TGTGCCAGCAGTTTAGAAGGACGTACTCGGGATGAGCAGTTCTTC; CDR3aa: CASSLEGRTRDEQFF
j_gene: TRBJ2-1; d_gene: TRBD2; v_gene: TRBV6-5; abundance: few; CDR3nt: TGTGCCAGCAGTTACTCCTGGCAGGGCGGGGGATACAATGAGCAGTTCTTC; CDR3aa: CASSYSWQGGGYNEQFF
j_gene: TRBJ2-4; d_gene: -; v_gene: TRBV5-1; abundance: few; CDR3nt: TGCGCCAGCAGGGGAACCACTCTAGCCAAAAACATTCAGTACTTC; CDR3aa: CASRGTTLAKNIQYF
j_gene: TRBJ1-2; d_gene: -; v_gene: TRBV6-2/TRBV6-3; abundance: -; CDR3nt: TGTGCCAGCAGAAAACGGGACACCTATGGCTACACCTTC; CDR3aa: CASRKRDTYGYTF
j_gene: TRBJ2-1; d_gene: TRBD1; v_gene: TRBV4-2; abundance: few; CDR3nt: TGTGCCAGCAGCCAAGATATTGGACAGGGGATGTTCTTC; CDR3aa: CASSQDIGQGMFF
j_gene: TRBJ2-1; d_gene: -; v_gene: TRBV29-1; abundance: many; CDR3nt: TGCAGCGCTTGGGAACAAACAGGAATGCATGAGCAGTTCTTC; CDR3aa: CSAWEQTGMHEQFF
j_gene: TRBJ1-6; d_gene: -; v_gene: TRBV12-3/TRBV12-4; abundance: -; CDR3nt: TGTGCCAGCAGTTTGAGTAAGGGGAATTCACCCCTCCACTTT; CDR3aa: CASSLSKGNSPLHF
j_gene: TRBJ1-1; d_gene: -; v_gene: TRBV28; abundance: -; CDR3nt: TGTGCCAGCAGTTTAACCGGGGATACGCGCACTGAAGCTTTCTTT; CDR3aa: CASSLTGDTRTEAFF
j_gene: TRBJ2-5; d_gene: TRBD2; v_gene: TRBV4-3; abundance: -; CDR3nt: TGCGCCAGCAGCCAAGGTATAGCGGGGACAAGAGAAGAGACCCAGTACTTC; CDR3aa: CASSQGIAGTREETQYF
j_gene: TRBJ2-2; d_gene: -; v_gene: TRBV5-1; abundance: -; CDR3nt: TGCGCCAGCAGCTTGGCCGTTTTCACCGGGGAGCTGTTTTTT; CDR3aa: CASSLAVFTGELFF